This T cell receptor beta chain emerged from a study of T cell responses to AZD1222 COVID-19 vaccine. Some clones are missing from TCRdb's copy, which holds only in-frame ones; the method was immunoSEQ multiplex PCR. The table has 170,000 or so clones, approximately 90% seen once; the top ten hold about 2.5%. The V end was cut by 1 base, the J end by 7 bases, with 17 bases between. Germline V CDR1 and CDR2: LGHDT, YNNKEL (reference sequence). This CDR3 is 17 amino acids long. The TCR was taken from an adult in good health. The J gene is TRBJ1-6, the V gene TRBV3-1 (or the pseudogene TRBV3-2); possibly TRBD1 for D (6 bases). The sample consisted of peripheral blood, taken on day 0 of AZD1222 vaccination. The chain's CDR3 is CASSQGLGQLFNSPLHF. For the CDR3, the DNA is TGTGCCAGCAGCCAAGGCCTGGGACAATTGTTCAATTCACCCCTCCACTTT.